This is a list of T cell receptor beta chains from one sample in a study of shared clonotypes between healthy human individuals. Sequencing used immunoSEQ multiplex PCR; TCRdb keeps in-frame clones, though not all of them. In the table there are about 1.1 million clones, approximately 77% of which are singletons. Material for sequencing was memory CD4+ T cells from PBMCs. These TCRs come from a man younger than 30 in good health. Some clones in this sample may be carry-over from other donors' samples. Both conserved end residues are part of each CDR3. Fields, in order: clone size, D gene, V gene, CDR3 length, J gene, CDR3 protein, CDR3 DNA. D genes are given only for firm matches. Size tells how often a clone was seen (once, few, many) or the class of an expanded clone, and some rows leave it out.

-,TRBD2,TRBV19,16,TRBJ2-1,CASSMRLASSYNEQFF,TGTGCCAGTAGTATGAGACTAGCGAGCTCCTACAATGAGCAGTTCTTC
many,-,TRBV6-1,16,TRBJ1-2,CASSEGFQEMGYGYTF,TGTGCCAGCAGTGAAGGGTTTCAGGAAATGGGCTATGGCTACACCTTC
-,-,TRBV19,14,TRBJ1-5,CASSQGRFDQPQHF,TGTGCCAGTAGTCAGGGGAGGTTTGATCAGCCCCAGCATTTT
-,TRBD2,TRBV7-3,14,TRBJ2-1,CASSPGTSPNEQFF,TGTGCCAGCAGCCCAGGGACTAGCCCCAATGAGCAGTTCTTC
-,-,TRBV28,13,TRBJ2-7,CASQKPGRYEQYF,TGTGCCAGCCAAAAACCGGGACGGTACGAGCAGTACTTC
-,TRBD1,TRBV6-6,12,TRBJ1-2,CASSQTGGGYTF,TGTGCCAGCAGTCAGACAGGGGGTGGCTACACCTTC
-,TRBD2,TRBV7-9,16,TRBJ2-3,CASSSGLAGIADTQYF,TGTGCCAGCAGCTCGGGACTAGCGGGTATAGCAGATACGCAGTATTTT
many,TRBD1,TRBV5-1,15,TRBJ2-5,CASSVSGGARETQYF,TGCGCCAGCAGCGTATCAGGGGGCGCCCGGGAGACCCAGTACTTC
few,-,TRBV28,11,TRBJ2-7,CASSRSIEQYF,TGTGCCAGCAGTCGAAGTATCGAGCAGTACTTC
-,-,TRBV7-2,13,TRBJ2-5,CASSLTTQETQYF,TGTGCCAGCAGCTTAACTACCCAAGAGACCCAGTACTTC
-,-,TRBV6-1,13,TRBJ1-1,CASMGQVNTEAFF,TGTGCCAGCATGGGCCAGGTGAACACTGAAGCTTTCTTT
many,TRBD2,TRBV5-1,13,TRBJ2-7,CASRLAGGLEQYF,TGCGCCAGCAGACTAGCGGGGGGCCTGGAGCAGTACTTC
-,-,TRBV18,14,TRBJ1-2,CASSPSRGAAGYTF,TGTGCCAGCTCACCAAGCAGGGGCGCGGCTGGCTACACCTTC
-,-,TRBV6-5,15,TRBJ1-1,CASSRQRGADTEAFF,TGTGCCAGCAGTAGACAACGGGGAGCTGACACTGAAGCTTTCTTT
-,-,TRBV4-1,12,TRBJ2-1,CASSQRDNEQFF,TGCGCCAGCAGCCAAAGGGACAATGAGCAGTTCTTC
-,-,TRBV15,12,TRBJ1-2,CATSRNRDGYTF,TGTGCCACCAGCAGAAACAGAGATGGCTACACCTTC
-,-,TRBV30,14,TRBJ2-3,CAWRPPGGTDTQYF,TGTGCCTGGAGGCCCCCTGGCGGCACAGATACGCAGTATTTT
-,TRBD1,TRBV19,20,TRBJ1-5,CASSMRPGQKNDYSNQPQHF,TGTGCCAGTAGTATGAGACCGGGACAGAAGAATGATTATAGCAATCAGCCCCAGCATTTT
few,-,TRBV19,13,TRBJ1-1,CASSTLANTEAFF,TGTGCCAGTAGCACATTGGCGAACACTGAAGCTTTCTTT
-,-,TRBV10-3,13,TRBJ2-3,CAISAPSWDTQYF,TGTGCCATCAGTGCCCCCTCCTGGGATACGCAGTATTTT
-,TRBD2,TRBV4-1,14,TRBJ2-1,CASSRTSSVDEQFF,TGCGCCAGCAGCCGGACTAGTTCGGTCGATGAGCAGTTCTTC
few,-,TRBV10-3,13,TRBJ1-1,CAIRQGLNTEAFF,TGTGCCATCAGGCAGGGCCTGAACACTGAAGCTTTCTTT